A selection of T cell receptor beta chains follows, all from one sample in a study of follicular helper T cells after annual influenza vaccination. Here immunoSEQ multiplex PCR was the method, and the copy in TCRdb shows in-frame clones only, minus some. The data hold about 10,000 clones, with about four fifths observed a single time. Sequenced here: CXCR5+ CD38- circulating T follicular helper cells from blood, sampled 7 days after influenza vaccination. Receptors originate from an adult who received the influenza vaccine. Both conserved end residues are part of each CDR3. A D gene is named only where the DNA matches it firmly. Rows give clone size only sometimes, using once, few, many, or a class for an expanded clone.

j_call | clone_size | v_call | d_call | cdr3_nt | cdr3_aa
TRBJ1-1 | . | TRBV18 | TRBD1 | TGTGCCAGCTCAGCTGGACAGGGGGCAGGTACTGAAGCTTTCTTT | CASSAGQGAGTEAFF
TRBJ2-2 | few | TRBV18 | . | TGTGCCAGCTCAGACAGGAACACCGGGGAGCTGTTTTTT | CASSDRNTGELFF
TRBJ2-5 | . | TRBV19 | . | TGTGCCAGTAATTCGGGCCCGGTGGAGACCCAGTACTTC | CASNSGPVETQYF
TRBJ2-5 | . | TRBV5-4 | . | TGTGCCAGCAGTAAAGCGGCGGCTGGACAAGAGACCCAGTACTTC | CASSKAAAGQETQYF
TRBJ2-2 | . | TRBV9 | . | TGTGCCAGCAGCGTAGGGTGGGGGTTTACCGGGGAGCTGTTTTTT | CASSVGWGFTGELFF
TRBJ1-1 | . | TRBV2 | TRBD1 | TGTGCCTGGGGACAGGGCGGCACTGAAGCTTTCTTT | CAWGQGGTEAFF
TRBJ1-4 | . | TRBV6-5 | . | TGTGCCAGCAAGGCAGGGTCCACTAATGAAAAACTGTTTTTT | CASKAGSTNEKLFF
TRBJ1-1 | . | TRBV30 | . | TGTGCCTGGAGACAGGGAAGGACTGAAGCTTTCTTT | CAWRQGRTEAFF
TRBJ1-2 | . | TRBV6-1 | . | TGTGCCAGCAGCCCGCCGGGCGGCTACACCTTC | CASSPPGGYTF
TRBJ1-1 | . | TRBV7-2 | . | TGTGCCAGCAGCTTAAGTATGAACACTGAAGCTTTCTTT | CASSLSMNTEAFF
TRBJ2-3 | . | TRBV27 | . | TGTGCCAGCAGTCATTTTAGCGGAGGAACAGATACGCAGTATTTT | CASSHFSGGTDTQYF
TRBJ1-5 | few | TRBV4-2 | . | TGTGCCAGCAGCCAAGCCCTGACCGGCAATCAGCCCCAGCATTTT | CASSQALTGNQPQHF
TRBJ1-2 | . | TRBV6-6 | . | TGTGCCAGCAGTCGGGAGGTGGGGGGAGGCTACACCTTC | CASSREVGGGYTF
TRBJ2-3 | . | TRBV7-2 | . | TGTGCCAGCAGCCGGATACCCGCCACAGATACGCAGTATTTT | CASSRIPATDTQYF
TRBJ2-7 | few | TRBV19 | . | TGTGCCAGTAGTATAGGGTGGGGGGCCTCCTACGAGCAGTACTTC | CASSIGWGASYEQYF
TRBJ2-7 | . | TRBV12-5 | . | TGTGCTAGTGGAGTACTCAGGAGCTACGAGCAGTACTTC | CASGVLRSYEQYF
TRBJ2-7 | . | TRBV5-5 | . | TGTGCCAGCAGTCGGGAAATTAGTTATGGCGAGCAGTACTTC | CASSREISYGEQYF
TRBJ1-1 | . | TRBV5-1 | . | TGCGCCAGCAGATACTCAGGGTGGGGGGACACTGAAGCTTTCTTT | CASRYSGWGDTEAFF
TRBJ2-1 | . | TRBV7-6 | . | TGTGCCAGCAGCTTAAGCGGCAGGGTCAATGAGCAGTTCTTC | CASSLSGRVNEQFF
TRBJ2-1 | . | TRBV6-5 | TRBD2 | TGTGCCAGTAATGGAAGGGCTAGCGGTGACAATGAGCAGTTCTTC | CASNGRASGDNEQFF
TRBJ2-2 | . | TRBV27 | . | TGTGCCAGCCGTGACCTATTTGTGAACACCGGGGAGCTGTTTTTT | CASRDLFVNTGELFF
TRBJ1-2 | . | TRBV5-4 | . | TGTGCCAGCAGCCCCGGATGGGGGGCGGATAACTATGGCTACACCTTC | CASSPGWGADNYGYTF
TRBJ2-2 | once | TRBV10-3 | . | TGTGCCACCACGGCCTCCCCCGGCGGGAACACCGGGGAGCTGTTTTTT | CATTASPGGNTGELFF
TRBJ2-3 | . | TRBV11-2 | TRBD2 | TGTGCCAGCAGCCCCGCAAGCGGGGGCCCCCCCACAGATACGCAGTATTTT | CASSPASGGPPTDTQYF